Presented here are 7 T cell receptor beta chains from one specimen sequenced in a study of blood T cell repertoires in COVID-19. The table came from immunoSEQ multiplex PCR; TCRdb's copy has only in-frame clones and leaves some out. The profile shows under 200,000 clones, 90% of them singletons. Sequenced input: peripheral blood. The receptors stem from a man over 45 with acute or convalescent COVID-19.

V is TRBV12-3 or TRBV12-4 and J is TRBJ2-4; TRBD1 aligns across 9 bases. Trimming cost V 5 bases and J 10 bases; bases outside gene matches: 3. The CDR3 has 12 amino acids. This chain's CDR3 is CASSEQGAIQYF. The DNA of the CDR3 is TGTGCCAGCAGTGAACAGGGGGCAATTCAGTACTTC.

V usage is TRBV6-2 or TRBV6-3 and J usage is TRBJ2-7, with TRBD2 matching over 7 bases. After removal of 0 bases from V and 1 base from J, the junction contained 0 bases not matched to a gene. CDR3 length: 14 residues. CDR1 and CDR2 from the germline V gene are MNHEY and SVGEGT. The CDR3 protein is CASSYSGGSYEQYV. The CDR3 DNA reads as TGTGCCAGCAGTTACTCGGGGGGGTCCTACGAGCAGTACGTC.

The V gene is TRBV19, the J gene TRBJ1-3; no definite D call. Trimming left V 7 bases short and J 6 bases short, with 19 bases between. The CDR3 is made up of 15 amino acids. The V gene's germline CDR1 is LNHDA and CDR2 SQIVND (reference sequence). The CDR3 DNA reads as TGTGCCAGTACCCCGTCCAGGTACTTTACAAACACCATATATTTT. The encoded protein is CASTPSRYFTNTIYF. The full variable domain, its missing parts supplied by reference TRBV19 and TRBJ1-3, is DGGITQSPKYLFRKEGQNVTLSCEQNLNHDAMYWYRQDPGQGLRLIYYSQIVNDFQKGDIAEGYSVSREKKESFPLTVTSAQKNPTAFYLCASTPSRYFTNTIYFGEGSWLTVV.

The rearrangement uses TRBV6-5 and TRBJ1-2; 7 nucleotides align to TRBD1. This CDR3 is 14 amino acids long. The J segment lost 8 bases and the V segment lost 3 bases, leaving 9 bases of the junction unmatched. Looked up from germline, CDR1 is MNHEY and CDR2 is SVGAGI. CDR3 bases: TGTGCCAGCAGTTATCAGCAGGGGGTAGAGGGCTACACCTTC. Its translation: CASSYQQGVEGYTF.

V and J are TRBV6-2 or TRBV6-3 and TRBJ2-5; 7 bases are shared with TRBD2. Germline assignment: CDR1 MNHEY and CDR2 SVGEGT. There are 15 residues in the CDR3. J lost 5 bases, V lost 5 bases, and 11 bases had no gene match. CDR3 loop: CASSIRTGEGETQYF. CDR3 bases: TGTGCCAGCAGTATACGGACCGGGGAGGGGGAGACCCAGTACTTC.

The CDR3 loop is CAISDYRVGVWDGYTF. CDR3 DNA: TGTGCCATCAGTGACTACAGGGTCGGGGTTTGGGATGGCTACACCTTC. The J gene is TRBJ1-2, the V gene TRBV10-3; tentative D call: TRBD1 (6 bases). V lost 3 bases and J 6 bases, leaving 20 bases between the germline ends. Germline V CDR1 and CDR2: ENHRY, SYGVKD. This CDR3 region has 16 residues.

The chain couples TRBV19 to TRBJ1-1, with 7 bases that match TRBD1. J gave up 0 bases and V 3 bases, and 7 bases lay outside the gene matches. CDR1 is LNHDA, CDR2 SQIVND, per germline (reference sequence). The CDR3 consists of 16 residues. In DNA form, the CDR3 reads TGTGCCAGTAGTATGGGTAAGGGGGCCATGAACACTGAAGCTTTCTTT. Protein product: CASSMGKGAMNTEAFF.